The 23 T cell receptor beta chains presented below share a single source sample, sequenced in a study of T cell changes during pregnancy in multiple sclerosis. Clones were sequenced by immunoSEQ multiplex PCR, and TCRdb holds only the in-frame ones, with some missing. The data show about 68,000 clones, approximately 90% seen once. The material sequenced was peripheral blood, taken in the third trimester of pregnancy. Receptors were obtained from a female donor with multiple sclerosis, enrolled in a pregnancy study.

This chain connects TRBV9 to TRBJ2-7, with 9 bases identical to TRBD1. This CDR3 region has 15 residues. Per germline, CDR1 SGDLS and CDR2 YYNGEE. V lost 2 bases, J lost 3 bases, and 6 bases stayed unmatched. DNA of the CDR3: TGTGCCAGCAGCGTCACTGGGACAGGGTTCTACGAGCAGTACTTC. Protein sequence: CASSVTGTGFYEQYF.

The chain is built from TRBV21-1 and TRBJ1-5; the table names TRBD1, a call not compared with the DNA. TRBV21-1 is reported as a pseudogene. The CDR3 runs 14 residues. The DNA of the CDR3 is TGTGCCAGCAACGAAACAGGGAGCGGCCAGCCCCAGCATTTT. This encodes CASNETGSGQPQHF.

CDR3 coding DNA: TGTGCCAGCAGTACAGGGGTTGAGGGCTACACCTTC. It encodes CASSTGVEGYTF. The rearrangement joins TRBV6-1 to TRBJ1-2; 7 bases line up with TRBD1. The CDR3 is 12 amino acids. The V gene end was trimmed by 5 bases and the J gene end by 8 bases; junction bases not matched to a gene: 5. Per germline, CDR1 MNHNS and CDR2 SASEGT.

The chain carries TRBV5-8 and TRBJ1-1; 9 nucleotides line up with TRBD1. This CDR3 contains 17 residues. The V gene's germline CDR1 is SGHTS and CDR2 YDEGEE. Unmatched junction bases numbered 16, after V lost 4 bases and J lost 6 bases. The DNA for the CDR3 is TGTGCCAGCAGCCCAGTAGGGGTGGGGACAGGGACCCCTGAAGCTTTCTTT. As protein: CASSPVGVGTGTPEAFF.

The genes are TRBV6-5 and TRBJ1-3; D not certain. V lost 0 bases and J lost 0, with 6 bases in between. Germline assignment: CDR1 MNHEY and CDR2 SVGAGI. The CDR3 covers 15 residues. CDR3 in amino acids: CASSYSSNSGNTIYF. Written as DNA, the CDR3 is TGTGCCAGCAGTTACTCGTCCAACTCTGGAAACACCATATATTTT.

The J gene is TRBJ2-1, the V gene TRBV28, with 7 bases matching TRBD2. Germline V CDR1 and CDR2: MDHEN, SYDVKM. CDR3 length equals 15 residues. V lost 7 bases to trimming and J lost 2 bases; unmatched junction nucleotides: 8. The CDR3 DNA is TGTGCCAGCACGAGCGGGAAGGGGCCCTACAATGAGCAGTTCTTC. Residues: CASTSGKGPYNEQFF.

This clone was recorded a few times. The chain joins TRBV2 to TRBJ2-7; a possible D gene is TRBD1 (7 bases). This CDR3 contains 14 residues. V lost 3 bases and J lost 4, with 13 bases in between. Per germline, CDR1 SNHLY and CDR2 FYNNEI. This chain's CDR3 is CASSEGLTGYEQYF. The CDR3 nucleotides read TGTGCCAGCAGTGAGGGACTGACAGGGTACGAGCAGTACTTC.

Only a few counts were recorded for this clone. V gene TRBV6-1 combines with J gene TRBJ2-7; D may be TRBD2 (6 bases). Germline CDR1 is MNHNS and CDR2 is SASEGT. This CDR3 contains 13 residues. Trimming shortened V by 1 base and J by 6 bases, and 10 bases separated the two germline ends. In DNA, the CDR3 is TGTGCCAGCAGTGAAGTCGGAGGGACCGAGCAGTACTTC. Amino acid sequence: CASSEVGGTEQYF.

This clone showed up just once. The chain links TRBV5-1 to TRBJ2-7; D is uncertain. This CDR3 spans 13 amino acids. In germline, CDR1 is SGHRS, CDR2 YFSETQ. V lost 2 bases and J 6 bases, leaving 12 bases between the germline ends. DNA of the CDR3: TGCGCCAGCAGCTTCATAGTTGGGCGCGAGCAGTACTTC. Its translation: CASSFIVGREQYF.

J is TRBJ2-1 and V is TRBV5-1; weak D call: TRBD2 (6 bases). V was cut by 3 bases and J by 3 bases, with 13 bases left in between. Germline CDR1 is SGHRS and CDR2 is YFSETQ. The CDR3 is 15 amino acids. CDR3 sequence reads: CASSSLAEYYNEQFF. CDR3 coding DNA: TGCGCCAGCAGCTCTTTAGCGGAGTACTACAATGAGCAGTTCTTC.

The chain couples TRBV6-1 to TRBJ1-1; D gene unclear. The germline V gene has CDR1 MNHNS and CDR2 SASEGT. With 6 bases removed from V and 2 bases from J, the gap between germline ends came to 7 bases. The CDR3 extends over 12 amino acids. The DNA of the CDR3 is TGTGCCAGCAGCTTAGAAAACACTGAAGCTTTCTTT. This translates into CASSLENTEAFF.

The chain combines TRBV7-8 with TRBJ1-1; maybe TRBD1 (5 bases). Germline CDR1 and CDR2: SGHVS and FQNEAQ. The CDR3 has 15 amino acids. The V and J ends lost 3 bases and 5 bases respectively, with 16 bases between them. Here the CDR3 DNA reads TGTGCCAGCAGCTTCCAAGGTCGGGGGGAAACTGAAGCTTTCTTT. As protein: CASSFQGRGETEAFF.

The chain uses TRBV29-1 and TRBJ1-1; 8 bases are a match to TRBD1. The CDR3 contains 11 residues. Trimming removed 6 bases from V and 6 bases from J; junction bases left unmatched: 3. Looked up from germline, CDR1 is SQVTM and CDR2 is ANQGSEA. CDR3 in amino acids: CSVRRGPEAFF. The DNA for the CDR3 is TGCAGCGTCCGCAGGGGGCCTGAAGCTTTCTTT.

The chain uses TRBV30 and TRBJ1-6; possible D gene TRBD1, 6 bases. The germline CDR1 and CDR2 sequences are GTSNPN and SVGIG (reference sequence). This CDR3 has 17 amino acids. The V and J ends lost 5 bases and 0 bases respectively, with 17 bases between them. The CDR3 loop is CAWYPQGPASYNSPLHF. The CDR3 bases are TGTGCCTGGTACCCACAGGGTCCAGCCTCCTATAATTCACCCCTCCACTTT.

The chain links TRBV19 to TRBJ2-5; 10 positions agree with TRBD1. The V gene's germline CDR1 is LNHDA and CDR2 SQIVND (reference sequence). V shed 5 bases and J 5 bases; nucleotides not matched to a gene: 11. The CDR3 runs 16 residues. CDR3 in amino acids: CASSWGWDRGRETQYF. For the CDR3, the DNA is TGTGCCAGTAGTTGGGGGTGGGACAGGGGTAGGGAGACCCAGTACTTC.

The chain employs TRBV18 and TRBJ2-7; possibly TRBD1 for D (5 bases). Deletions cut 5 bases from V and 4 bases from J, with 18 bases between. The CDR3 sequence is 15 residues long. Looked up from germline, CDR1 is KGHSH and CDR2 is LQKENI. The CDR3: CASSLTGVLGYEQYF. The CDR3 DNA is TGTGCCAGCTCATTAACAGGAGTCCTTGGATACGAGCAGTACTTC.

This clone was observed once. J is TRBJ2-1 and V is TRBV19; 10 nucleotides agree with TRBD2. Trimming removed 5 bases from V and 5 bases from J; junction bases left unmatched: 18. This CDR3 region has 19 residues. CDR1 LNHDA and CDR2 SQIVND come from the germline V gene (reference sequence). The CDR3 nucleotides are TGTGCCAGTAGTGTTCGACTAGCGGGCGGTCGCCCCTCTAACAATGAGCAGTTCTTC. Translation gives CASSVRLAGGRPSNNEQFF.

V gene TRBV5-1 combines with J gene TRBJ2-5; possibly TRBD1 for D (5 bases). The CDR3 contains 14 residues. Trimming pared 4 bases from V and 0 bases from J, leaving 10 bases between. Per germline, CDR1 SGHRS and CDR2 YFSETQ. The CDR3 coding sequence is TGCGCCAGCAGCACAGGACAAAACCAAGAGACCCAGTACTTC. Encoded protein: CASSTGQNQETQYF.

The J gene is TRBJ2-3, the V gene TRBV2, with TRBD1 matching over 7 bases. With V trimmed by 4 bases and J by 1 base, 2 bases remained unmatched. The CDR3 runs 14 residues. The germline gives CDR1 SNHLY, CDR2 FYNNEI. The chain's CDR3 is CASSVGTGTDTQYF. In DNA form, the CDR3 reads TGTGCCAGCAGTGTTGGGACAGGCACAGATACGCAGTATTTT.

This rearrangement joins TRBV5-1 to TRBJ1-4; weak D call: TRBD1 (6 bases). Trimming took 5 bases from V and 7 from J, leaving 15 bases between them. The CDR3 contains 14 residues. The germline CDR1 and CDR2 sequences are SGHRS and YFSETQ. For the CDR3, the DNA is TGCGCCAGCAGGTCGCAGGGGATCAGTGAAAAACTGTTTTTT. Protein: CASRSQGISEKLFF.

This clone appeared once. J is TRBJ2-3 and V is TRBV27; D call uncertain. The V end lost 5 bases, the J end lost 0 bases, and 12 bases lay between the germline ends. There are 15 residues in the CDR3. CDR1 and CDR2 from the germline V gene are MNHEY and SMNVEV (reference sequence). The CDR3 bases are TGTGCCAGCAGTGCCGGGTCCCAGAGCACAGATACGCAGTATTTT. This encodes CASSAGSQSTDTQYF.

This clone appeared once. This chain joins TRBV4-1 and TRBJ2-3; 7 bases map to TRBD2. Germline V gives CDR1 MGHRA, CDR2 YSYEKL. This CDR3 comprises 17 residues. With 4 bases clipped from V and 2 bases from J, the junction kept 12 bases outside the gene matches. In DNA form, the CDR3 reads TGCGCCAGCAGCCGAGGATCCATTAGCGGGCCCACAGATACGCAGTATTTT. Protein sequence: CASSRGSISGPTDTQYF.

The gene calls are TRBV19 and TRBJ1-1; D is unclear. Germline V gene sequence: CDR1 LNHDA, CDR2 SQIVND (reference sequence). The CDR3 is made up of 13 amino acids. Deletions cut 5 bases from V and 7 bases from J, with 14 bases between. CDR3 residues: CASSPLGGDEAFF. The CDR3 DNA reads TGTGCCAGTAGTCCCCTCGGAGGCGATGAAGCTTTCTTT.